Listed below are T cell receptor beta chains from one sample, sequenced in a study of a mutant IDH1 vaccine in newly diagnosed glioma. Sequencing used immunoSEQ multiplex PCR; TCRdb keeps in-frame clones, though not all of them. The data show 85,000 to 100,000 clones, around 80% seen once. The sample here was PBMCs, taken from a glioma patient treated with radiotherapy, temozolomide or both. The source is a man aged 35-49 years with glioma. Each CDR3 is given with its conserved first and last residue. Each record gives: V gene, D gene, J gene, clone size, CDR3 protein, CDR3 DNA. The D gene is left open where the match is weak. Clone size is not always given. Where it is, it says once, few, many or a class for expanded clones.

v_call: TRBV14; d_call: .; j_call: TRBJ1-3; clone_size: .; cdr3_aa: CASSQDMVRRGRNTIYF; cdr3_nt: TGTGCCAGCAGCCAAGATATGGTTAGGAGGGGTCGAAACACCATATATTTT
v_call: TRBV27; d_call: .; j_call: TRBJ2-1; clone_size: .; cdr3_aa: CASSLDSSYNEQFF; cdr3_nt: TGTGCCAGCAGTTTAGACAGCTCCTACAATGAGCAGTTCTTC
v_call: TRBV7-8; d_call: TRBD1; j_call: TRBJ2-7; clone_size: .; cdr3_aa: CASSLAGTGIEQYF; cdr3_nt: TGTGCCAGCAGCTTAGCCGGGACAGGGATCGAGCAGTACTTC
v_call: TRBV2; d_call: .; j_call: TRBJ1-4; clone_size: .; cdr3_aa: CASSGGGTNEKLFF; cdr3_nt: TGTGCCAGCAGTGGTGGGGGCACTAATGAAAAACTGTTTTTT
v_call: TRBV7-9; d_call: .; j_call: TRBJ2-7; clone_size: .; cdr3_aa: CASSGTPSSYEQYF; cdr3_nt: TGTGCCAGCAGCGGGACTCCGAGCTCCTACGAGCAGTACTTC
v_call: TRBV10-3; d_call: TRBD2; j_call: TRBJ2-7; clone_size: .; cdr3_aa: CAISESGTPNEQYF; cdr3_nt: TGTGCCATCAGTGAGAGCGGGACTCCCAACGAGCAGTACTTC
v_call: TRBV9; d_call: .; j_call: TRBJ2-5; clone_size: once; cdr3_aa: CASSVGGVAVRSTQYF; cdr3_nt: TGTGCCAGCAGCGTCGGCGGTGTAGCAGTGCGGTCGACCCAGTACTTC
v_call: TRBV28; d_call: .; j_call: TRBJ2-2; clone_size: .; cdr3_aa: CASSAGASGGNGELFF; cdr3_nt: TGTGCCAGCAGTGCAGGGGCCAGTGGAGGGAACGGGGAGCTGTTTTTT
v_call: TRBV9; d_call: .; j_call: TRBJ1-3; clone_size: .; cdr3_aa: CASSVAASSGNTIYF; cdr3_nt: TGTGCCAGCAGCGTAGCGGCCAGCTCTGGAAACACCATATATTTT
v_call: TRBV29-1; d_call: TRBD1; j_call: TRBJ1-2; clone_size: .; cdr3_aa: CSVEGQGIEDGYTF; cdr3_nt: TGCAGCGTTGAGGGACAGGGGATAGAGGATGGCTACACCTTC
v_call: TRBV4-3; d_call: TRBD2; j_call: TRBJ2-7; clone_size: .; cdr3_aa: CASSQVLASEDEQYF; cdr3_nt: TGCGCCAGCAGCCAGGTACTAGCGAGCGAGGACGAGCAGTACTTC
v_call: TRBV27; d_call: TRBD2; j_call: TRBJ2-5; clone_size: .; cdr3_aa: CAGSPGTRIGTQYF; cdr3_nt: TGTGCCGGATCACCCGGGACTAGAATTGGGACCCAGTACTTC
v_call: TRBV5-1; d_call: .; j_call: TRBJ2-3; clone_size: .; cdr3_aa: CASKWDGRADTQYF; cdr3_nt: TGCGCCAGCAAATGGGACGGAAGGGCAGATACGCAGTATTTT
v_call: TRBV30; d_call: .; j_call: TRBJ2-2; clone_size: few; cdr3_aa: CAWTRGRNTGELFF; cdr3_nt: TGTGCCTGGACCCGGGGGCGGAACACCGGGGAGCTGTTTTTT
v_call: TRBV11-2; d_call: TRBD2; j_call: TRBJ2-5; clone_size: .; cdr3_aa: CASSPSGRGQETQYF; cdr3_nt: TGTGCCAGCAGCCCGAGCGGGAGAGGGCAAGAGACCCAGTACTTC
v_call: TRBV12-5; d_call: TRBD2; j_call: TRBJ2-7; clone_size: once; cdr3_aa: CASRPSGTSLYEQYF; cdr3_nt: TGTGCTAGTCGGCCGAGCGGGACCTCTCTCTACGAGCAGTACTTC
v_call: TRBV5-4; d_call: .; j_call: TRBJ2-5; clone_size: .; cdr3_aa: CASSPTGKETQYF; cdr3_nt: TGTGCCAGCAGCCCCACGGGGAAAGAGACCCAGTACTTC
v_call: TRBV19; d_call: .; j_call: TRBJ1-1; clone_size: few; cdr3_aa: CASSRSMNTEAFF; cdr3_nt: TGTGCCAGTAGTAGATCTATGAACACTGAAGCTTTCTTT
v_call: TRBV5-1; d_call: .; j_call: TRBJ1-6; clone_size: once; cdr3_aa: CASSLGTGRRDNSPLHF; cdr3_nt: TGCGCCAGCAGCTTGGGTACAGGGCGGAGGGATAATTCACCCCTCCACTTT
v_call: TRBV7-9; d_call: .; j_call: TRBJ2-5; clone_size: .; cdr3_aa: CASSFRETQYF; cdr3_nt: TGTGCCAGCAGCTTCCGTGAGACCCAGTACTTC
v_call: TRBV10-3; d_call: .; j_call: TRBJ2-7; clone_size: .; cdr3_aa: CAVSRAPKDEQYF; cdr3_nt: TGTGCCGTATCACGGGCCCCTAAGGACGAGCAGTACTTC
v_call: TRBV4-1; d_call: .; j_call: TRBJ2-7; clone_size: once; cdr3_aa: CASSQANRRSYEQYF; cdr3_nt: TGCGCCAGCAGCCAAGCGAACAGACGCTCCTACGAGCAGTACTTC
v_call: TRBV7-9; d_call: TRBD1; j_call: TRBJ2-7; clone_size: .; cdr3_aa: CASSFRRGRNYEQYF; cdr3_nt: TGTGCCAGCAGCTTTAGAAGGGGGCGCAACTACGAGCAGTACTTC
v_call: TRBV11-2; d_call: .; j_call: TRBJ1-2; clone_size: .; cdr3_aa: CASSPTGTGVGYTF; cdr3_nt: TGTGCCAGCAGCCCGACGGGGACCGGGGTAGGCTACACCTTC
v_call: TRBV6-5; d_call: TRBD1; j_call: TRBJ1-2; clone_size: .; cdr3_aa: CASSSRQGAWDGYTF; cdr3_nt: TGTGCCAGCAGTTCCCGACAGGGGGCCTGGGATGGCTACACCTTC
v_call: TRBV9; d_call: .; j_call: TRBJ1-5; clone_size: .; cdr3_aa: CASSVAPQSQPQHF; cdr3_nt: TGTGCCAGCAGCGTCGCCCCCCAAAGTCAGCCCCAGCATTTT